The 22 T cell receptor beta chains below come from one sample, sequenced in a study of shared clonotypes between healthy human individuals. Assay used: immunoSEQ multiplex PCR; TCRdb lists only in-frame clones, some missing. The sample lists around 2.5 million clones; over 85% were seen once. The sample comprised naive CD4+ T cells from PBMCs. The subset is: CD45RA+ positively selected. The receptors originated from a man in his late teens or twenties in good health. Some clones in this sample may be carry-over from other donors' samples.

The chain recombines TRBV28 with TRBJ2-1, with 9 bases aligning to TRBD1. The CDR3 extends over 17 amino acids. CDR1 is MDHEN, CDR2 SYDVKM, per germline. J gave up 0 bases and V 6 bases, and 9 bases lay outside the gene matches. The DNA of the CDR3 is TGTGCCAGCAGCCTTCGTACGGGACAGGGCTCCTACAATGAGCAGTTCTTC. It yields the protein CASSLRTGQGSYNEQFF. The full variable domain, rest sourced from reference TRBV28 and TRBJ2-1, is DVKVTQSSRYLVKRTGEKVFLECVQDMDHENMFWYRQDPGLGLRLIYFSYDVKMKEKGDIPEGYSVSREKKERFSLILESASTNQTSMYLCASSLRTGQGSYNEQFFGPGTRLTVL.

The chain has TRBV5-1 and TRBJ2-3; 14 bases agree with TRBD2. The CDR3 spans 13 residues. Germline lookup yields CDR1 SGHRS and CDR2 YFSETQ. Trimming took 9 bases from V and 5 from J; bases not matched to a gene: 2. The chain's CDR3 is CATGTSGRDTQYF. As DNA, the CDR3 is TGCGCCACCGGGACTAGCGGGAGAGATACGCAGTATTTT.

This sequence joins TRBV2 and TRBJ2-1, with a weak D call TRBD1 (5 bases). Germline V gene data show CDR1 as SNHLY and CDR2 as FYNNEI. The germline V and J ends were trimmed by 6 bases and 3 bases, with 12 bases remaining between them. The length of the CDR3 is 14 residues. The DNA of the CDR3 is TGTGCCAGCAGGGACGGTAGGGGCTACAATGAGCAGTTCTTC. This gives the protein CASRDGRGYNEQFF.

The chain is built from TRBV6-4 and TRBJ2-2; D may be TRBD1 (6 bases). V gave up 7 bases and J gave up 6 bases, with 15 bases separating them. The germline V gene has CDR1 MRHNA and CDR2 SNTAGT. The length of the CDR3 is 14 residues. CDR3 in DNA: TGTGCCAGCACCACACAGGGCGGCGCCGGGGAGCTGTTTTTT. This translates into CASTTQGGAGELFF.

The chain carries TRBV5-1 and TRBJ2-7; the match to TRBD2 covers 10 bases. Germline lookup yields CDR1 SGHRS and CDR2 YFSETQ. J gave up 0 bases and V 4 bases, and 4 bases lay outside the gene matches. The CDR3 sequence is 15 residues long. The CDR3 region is CASSILAGSSYEQYF. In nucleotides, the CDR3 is TGCGCCAGCAGCATACTAGCGGGGAGCTCCTACGAGCAGTACTTC.

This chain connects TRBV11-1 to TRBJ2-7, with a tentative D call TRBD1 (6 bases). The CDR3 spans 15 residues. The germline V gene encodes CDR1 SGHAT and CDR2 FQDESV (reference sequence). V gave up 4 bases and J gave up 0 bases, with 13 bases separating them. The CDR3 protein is CASSWTELSSYEQYF. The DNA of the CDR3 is TGTGCCAGCAGCTGGACAGAGTTGAGCTCCTACGAGCAGTACTTC.

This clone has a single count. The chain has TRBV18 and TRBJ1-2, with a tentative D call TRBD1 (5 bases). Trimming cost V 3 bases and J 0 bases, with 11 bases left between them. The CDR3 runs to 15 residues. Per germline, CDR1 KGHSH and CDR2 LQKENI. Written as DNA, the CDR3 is TGTGCCAGCTCACCGTCGGGGCCCCCTAACTATGGCTACACCTTC. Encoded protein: CASSPSGPPNYGYTF.

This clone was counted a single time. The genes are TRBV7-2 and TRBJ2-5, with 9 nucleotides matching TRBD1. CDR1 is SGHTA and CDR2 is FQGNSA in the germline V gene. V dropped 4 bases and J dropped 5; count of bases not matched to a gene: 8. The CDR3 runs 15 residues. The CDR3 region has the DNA TGTGCCAGCAGCTCGCCGGACAGGGGCGGGGAGACCCAGTACTTC. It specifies CASSSPDRGGETQYF.

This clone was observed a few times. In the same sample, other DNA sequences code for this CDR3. CDR3 sequence reads: CASSVTGANEKLFF. In DNA, the CDR3 is TGTGCCAGCAGCGTGACAGGGGCTAATGAAAAACTGTTTTTT. The rearrangement links TRBV9 to TRBJ1-4, with 8 nucleotides matching TRBD1. The junction had 0 bases not matched to a gene; V was cut back by 2 bases and J by 3 bases. Germline assignment: CDR1 SGDLS and CDR2 YYNGEE. The CDR3 totals 14 residues.

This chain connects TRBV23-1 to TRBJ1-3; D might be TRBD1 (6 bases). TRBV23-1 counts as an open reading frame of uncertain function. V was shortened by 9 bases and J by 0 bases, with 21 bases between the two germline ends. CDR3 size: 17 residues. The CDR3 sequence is CASNKGEDYSSGNTIYF. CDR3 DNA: TGCGCCAGTAACAAGGGGGAGGACTATAGCTCTGGAAACACCATATATTTT.

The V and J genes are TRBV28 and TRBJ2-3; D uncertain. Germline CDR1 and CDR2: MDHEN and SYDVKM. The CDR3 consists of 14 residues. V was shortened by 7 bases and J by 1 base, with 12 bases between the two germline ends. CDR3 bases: TGTGCCAGCACGCCGACTCGAGGCACAGATACGCAGTATTTT. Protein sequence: CASTPTRGTDTQYF.

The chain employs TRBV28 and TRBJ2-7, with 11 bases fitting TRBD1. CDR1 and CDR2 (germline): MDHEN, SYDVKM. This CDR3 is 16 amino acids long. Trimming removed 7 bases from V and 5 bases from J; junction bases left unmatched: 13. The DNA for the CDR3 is TGTGCCAGCATTCCACGGCGGGACAGGGGGGCCGACGAGCAGTACTTC. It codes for CASIPRRDRGADEQYF.

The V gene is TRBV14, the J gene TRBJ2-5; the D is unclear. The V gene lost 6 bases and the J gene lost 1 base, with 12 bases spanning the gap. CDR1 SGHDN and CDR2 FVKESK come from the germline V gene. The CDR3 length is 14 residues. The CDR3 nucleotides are TGTGCCAGCAGTCGGGTACAGTTCCAAGAGACCCAGTACTTC. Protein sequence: CASSRVQFQETQYF.

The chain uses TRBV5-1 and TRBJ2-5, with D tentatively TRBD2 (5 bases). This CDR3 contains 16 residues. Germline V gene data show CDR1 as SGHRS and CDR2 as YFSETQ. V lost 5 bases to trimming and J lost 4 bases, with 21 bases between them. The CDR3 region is CASSLHRRGSGETQYF. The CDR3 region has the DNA TGCGCCAGCAGTCTTCATCGCCGGGGAAGCGGAGAGACCCAGTACTTC. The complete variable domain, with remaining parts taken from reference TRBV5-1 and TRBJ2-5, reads KAGVTQTPRYLIKTRGQQVTLSCSPISGHRSVSWYQQTPGQGLQFLFEYFSETQRNKGNFPGRFSGRQFSNSRSEMNVSTLELGDSALYLCASSLHRRGSGETQYFGPGTRLLVL.

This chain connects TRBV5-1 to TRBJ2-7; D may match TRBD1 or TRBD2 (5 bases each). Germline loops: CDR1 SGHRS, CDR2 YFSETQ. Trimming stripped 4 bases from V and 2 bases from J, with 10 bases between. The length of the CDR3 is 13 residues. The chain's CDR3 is CASSPGTPYEQYF. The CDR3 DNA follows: TGCGCCAGCAGCCCCGGGACGCCCTACGAGCAGTACTTC.

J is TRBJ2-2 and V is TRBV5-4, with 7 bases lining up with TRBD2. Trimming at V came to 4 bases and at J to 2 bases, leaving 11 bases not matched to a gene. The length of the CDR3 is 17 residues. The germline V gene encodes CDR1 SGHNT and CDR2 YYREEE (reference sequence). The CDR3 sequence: CASSTPWGGSNTGELFF. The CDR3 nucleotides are TGTGCCAGCAGCACCCCATGGGGGGGGAGTAACACCGGGGAGCTGTTTTTT.

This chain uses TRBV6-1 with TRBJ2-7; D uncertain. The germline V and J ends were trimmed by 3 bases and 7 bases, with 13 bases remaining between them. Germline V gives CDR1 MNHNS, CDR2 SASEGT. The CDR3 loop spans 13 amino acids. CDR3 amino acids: CASSEPFIWEQYF. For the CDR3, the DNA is TGTGCCAGCAGTGAGCCCTTTATCTGGGAGCAGTACTTC.

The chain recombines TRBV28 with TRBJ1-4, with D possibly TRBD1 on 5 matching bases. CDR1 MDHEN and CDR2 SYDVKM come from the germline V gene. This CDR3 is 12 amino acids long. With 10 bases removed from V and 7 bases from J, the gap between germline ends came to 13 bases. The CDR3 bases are TGTGCCATCCAGGGTTTGGGTGAAAAACTGTTTTTT. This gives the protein CAIQGLGEKLFF.

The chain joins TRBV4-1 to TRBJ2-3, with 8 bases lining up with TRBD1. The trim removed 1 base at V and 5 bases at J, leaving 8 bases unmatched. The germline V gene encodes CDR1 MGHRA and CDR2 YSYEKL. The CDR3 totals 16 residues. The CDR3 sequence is CASSQGPGGIGDTQYF. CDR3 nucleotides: TGCGCCAGCAGCCAAGGTCCAGGGGGCATAGGAGATACGCAGTATTTT.

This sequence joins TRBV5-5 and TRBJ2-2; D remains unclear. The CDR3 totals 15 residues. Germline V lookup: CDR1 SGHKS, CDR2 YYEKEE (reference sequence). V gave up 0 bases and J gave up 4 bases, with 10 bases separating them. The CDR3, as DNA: TGTGCCAGCAGCTTGGGCAGGTCCTTCACCGGGGAGCTGTTTTTT. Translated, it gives CASSLGRSFTGELFF.

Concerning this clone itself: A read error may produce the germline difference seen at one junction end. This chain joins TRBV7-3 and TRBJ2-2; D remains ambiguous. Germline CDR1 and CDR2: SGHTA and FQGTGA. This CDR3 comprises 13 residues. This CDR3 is CASSLPNTGELFF. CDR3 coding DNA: TGTGCCAGCAGCTTACCGAATACCGGGGAGCTGTTTTTT.

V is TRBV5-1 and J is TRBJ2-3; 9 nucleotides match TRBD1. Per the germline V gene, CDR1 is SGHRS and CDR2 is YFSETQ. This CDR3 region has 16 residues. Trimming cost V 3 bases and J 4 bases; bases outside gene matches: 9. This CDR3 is CASSWTGTGFPDTQYF. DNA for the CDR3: TGCGCCAGCAGCTGGACCGGGACAGGGTTTCCAGATACGCAGTATTTT.